Sequencing of this T cell receptor (beta chain) was carried out in a study of cytomegalovirus exposure and HLA in healthy donors. Study-wide results and limits: Associated with cytomegalovirus, according to the listing, were around 160 TCR beta chains. Immune exposure data for these donors was limited to CMV serostatus.

Vbeta (60) and Jbeta (13) primers were used in the PCR. The method was immunoSEQ multiplex PCR; TCRdb's version includes in-frame clones alone and lacks a portion of them. The sample yields approximately 160,000 clones, approximately 71% seen once. Looked up from germline, CDR1 is SGHRS and CDR2 is YFSETQ. This CDR3 is built from 14 residues. Note on this clone: Its antigen is as yet unknown. A junction end diverges from the germline sequence, so it may reflect a read error.

This TCR came from a male donor in good health and CMV-seronegative. This chain joins TRBV5-1 and TRBJ2-6; 9 bases line up with TRBD1. Sequences were obtained from PBMCs. In DNA form, the CDR3 reads TGCGCCAGCAGCTTGAGACAGGGGGTCAACGTCCTGACTTTC. This translates into CASSLRQGVNVLTF. Drawing the rest from reference TRBV5-1 and TRBJ2-6, the complete variable domain is KAGVTQTPRYLIKTRGQQVTLSCSPISGHRSVSWYQQTPGQGLQFLFEYFSETQRNKGNFPGRFSGRQFSNSRSEMNVSTLELGDSALYLCASSLRQGVNVLTFGAGSRLTVL.